The 10 T cell receptor beta chains presented below share a single source sample, sequenced in a study of OX40 agonist ivuxolimab in advanced cancers. Assay used: immunoSEQ multiplex PCR; TCRdb lists only in-frame clones, some missing. The table lists 65,000 to 90,000 clones, about 86% of them singletons, with roughly 0.8% in the top ten. Here the sequenced sample was CD4+ or CD8+ T cells sorted from blood, taken in a trial of the OX40 agonist ivuxolimab. Receptors originate from an adult with an advanced solid tumor such as melanoma, head and neck, liver or kidney cancer.

This rearrangement joins TRBV5-1 to TRBJ2-1, with D perhaps matching TRBD1 (5 bases). The CDR3 is made up of 14 amino acids. Per germline, CDR1 SGHRS and CDR2 YFSETQ. The V end was cut by 0 bases, the J end by 10 bases, with 14 bases between. The CDR3 region has the DNA TGCGCCAGCAGCTTGGAGGGGCTGAGGCGGGAGCAGTTCTTC. Protein product: CASSLEGLRREQFF.

For the CDR3, the DNA is TGTGCCAGCAGCCAAGGACAGGGACATGAAAAACTGTTTTTT. Translated: CASSQGQGHEKLFF. J is TRBJ1-4 and V is TRBV7-9; 8 bases align to TRBD1. The CDR3 has 14 amino acids. CDR1 is SEHNR and CDR2 is FQNEAQ in the germline V gene (reference sequence). After removal of 5 bases from V and 6 bases from J, the junction contained 5 bases not matched to a gene.

This chain joins TRBV28 and TRBJ1-4; weak D call: TRBD1 (5 bases). Trimming took off 6 bases at V and 7 bases at J, with 15 bases between the two ends. The germline V gene encodes CDR1 MDHEN and CDR2 SYDVKM. The CDR3 has 14 residues. The CDR3 DNA reads TGTGCCAGCAGCTCAAGGGCCGGGGGTGAAAAACTGTTTTTT. It encodes CASSSRAGGEKLFF.

The CDR3 spells CASSFGQSYNSPLHF. The CDR3 DNA follows: TGCGCCAGCAGCTTCGGACAATCGTATAATTCACCCCTCCACTTT. This sequence joins TRBV5-1 and TRBJ1-6; perhaps TRBD1 as D (5 bases). Trimming took 2 bases from V and 4 from J, leaving 10 bases between them. Germline CDR1 is SGHRS and CDR2 is YFSETQ. There are 15 residues in the CDR3.

The rearrangement joins TRBV25-1 to TRBJ2-5, with D hard to call. Per germline, CDR1 MGHDK and CDR2 SYGVNS. V shed 3 bases and J shed 4 bases, with 12 bases lying between them. The CDR3 consists of 14 residues. The CDR3 coding sequence is TGTGCCAGCAGTGACGTGGGGTTTCTAGAGACCCAGTACTTC. As protein: CASSDVGFLETQYF.

The CDR3 spells CAWGTGNTEAFF. The CDR3 region has the DNA TGTGCCTGGGGGACAGGGAACACTGAAGCTTTCTTT. V usage is TRBV30 and J usage is TRBJ1-1; 8 bases agree with TRBD1. This CDR3 is 12 amino acids long. The germline CDR1 and CDR2 sequences are GTSNPN and SVGIG (reference sequence). Losses at the gene ends were 5 bases for V and 1 base for J; bases not matched to a gene: 0.

This clone was found a few times. CDR3: CASSSYQTPNSPLHF. The CDR3 coding sequence is TGTGCCAGCAGCTCGTACCAGACGCCCAATTCACCCCTCCACTTT. The genes are TRBV5-4 and TRBJ1-6; no definite D call. The CDR3 has 15 residues. Germline loops: CDR1 SGHNT, CDR2 YYREEE (reference sequence). Trimming cost V 3 bases and J 7 bases, with 14 bases left between them.

The V and J genes are TRBV9 and TRBJ1-4, with D hard to call. The CDR3 has 14 residues. Germline lookup yields CDR1 SGDLS and CDR2 YYNGEE. Trimming pared 2 bases from V and 7 bases from J, leaving 12 bases between. CDR3 DNA: TGTGCCAGCAGCGTGCGGACCGGAGGTGAAAAACTGTTTTTT. It encodes CASSVRTGGEKLFF.

This chain joins TRBV5-4 and TRBJ2-7, with a tentative D call TRBD2 (6 bases). CDR1 is SGHNT and CDR2 is YYREEE in the germline V gene (reference sequence). V lost 4 bases and J 5 bases, leaving 16 bases between the germline ends. This CDR3 has 14 amino acids. For the CDR3, the DNA is TGTGCCAGCAGCACGTCCGGGACTCCTGACGAGCAGTACTTC. Translating it yields CASSTSGTPDEQYF.

The V gene is TRBV7-3, the J gene TRBJ1-1; D call uncertain. The CDR3 consists of 14 residues. Between the trimmed V and J ends, which lost 5 bases and 1 base, there was a span of 11 bases. Germline V lookup: CDR1 SGHTA, CDR2 FQGTGA. The CDR3 DNA is TGTGCCAGCAGCCAGAGTGCAGGGAACACTGAAGCTTTCTTT. Translation: CASSQSAGNTEAFF.